This passage covers 2 T cell receptor beta chains from one sample sequenced in a study of T cells in Graves' hyperthyroidism and ophthalmopathy. RNA transcripts yielded amplified TCR beta CDR3 regions. A first-round RT-PCR of the TCR CDR3 used the HTBI primer set. MiXCR was run by TCRdb on the multiplex PCR reads, yielding one entry per CDR3 protein. Of about 640,000 distinct CDR3 sequences listed, less than 25% were seen once; the top ten hold under 35%. Sequenced sample: blood. All receptors come from a man in his thirties or forties with Graves' ophthalmopathy.

In this sample, this clonotype turned up many times. The chain links TRBV2 to TRBJ1-1, with D uncertain. Germline V lookup: CDR1 SNHLY, CDR2 FYNNEI. CDR3 size: 14 residues. V was clipped by 2 bases and J by 4 bases, with 11 bases between them. Here the CDR3 DNA reads TGTGCCAGCAGTGAACATCCCCGAGGCACTGAAGCTTTCTTT. This gives the protein CASSEHPRGTEAFF.

This clonotype showed up many times. V gene TRBV20-1 combines with J gene TRBJ2-1, with 9 bases identical to TRBD2. The junction had 7 bases not matched to a gene; V was cut back by 6 bases and J by 1 base. Per the germline V gene, CDR1 is DFQATT and CDR2 is SNEGSKA (reference sequence). This CDR3 region has 15 residues. CDR3 nucleotide sequence: TGCAGTGCCAGTGGACTAGCGCGATCCTACAATGAGCAGTTCTTC. Residues: CSASGLARSYNEQFF.